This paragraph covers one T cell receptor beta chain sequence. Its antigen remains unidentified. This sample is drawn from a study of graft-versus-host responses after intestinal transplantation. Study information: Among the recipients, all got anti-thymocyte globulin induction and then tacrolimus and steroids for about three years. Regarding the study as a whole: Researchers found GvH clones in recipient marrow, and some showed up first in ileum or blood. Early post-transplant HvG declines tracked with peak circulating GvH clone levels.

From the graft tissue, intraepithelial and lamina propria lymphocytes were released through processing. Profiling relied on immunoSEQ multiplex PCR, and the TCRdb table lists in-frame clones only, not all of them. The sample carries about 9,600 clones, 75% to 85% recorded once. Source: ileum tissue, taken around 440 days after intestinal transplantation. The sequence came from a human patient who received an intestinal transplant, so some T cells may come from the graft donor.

CDR3 amino acids: CASSPTVANEKLFF. CDR3 coding DNA: TGTGCCAGCAGTCCGACGGTGGCTAATGAAAAACTGTTTTTT. The chain uses TRBV11-2 and TRBJ1-4, with D hard to call. Germline values: CDR1 SGHAT, CDR2 FQNNGV. V lost 6 bases to trimming and J lost 3 bases, with 11 bases between them. The CDR3 loop spans 14 amino acids.